These T cell receptor beta chains were read from a single sample in a study of shared clonotypes between healthy human individuals. Only in-frame clones appear in the TCRdb table, and some are missing; sequencing was by immunoSEQ multiplex PCR. The sample has 2.5 million or so clones; more than 90% are singletons. The sequencing input was naive CD4+ T cells sorted from blood. These receptors came from a man younger than 35 in good health. Each CDR3 is given with its conserved first and last residue. Each record gives: J gene, D gene, clone size, V gene, CDR3 DNA, CDR3 protein. The D gene is left open where the match is weak. Size is omitted from some rows. Given values are once, few, many or a class for expanded clones.

TRBJ2-5 TRBD2 . TRBV14 TGTGCCAGCAGCCAAGACCGTAGCGGGGGCCAAGAGACCCAGTACTTC CASSQDRSGGQETQYF
TRBJ1-3 TRBD1 . TRBV7-6 TGTGCCACCGGAACGACAGGGCCGGGAAACACCATATATTTT CATGTTGPGNTIYF
TRBJ2-5 . . TRBV7-7 TGTGCTAGCAGCTTAAGTCGGGGAGAGACCCAGTACTTC CASSLSRGETQYF
TRBJ2-7 TRBD2 . TRBV11-2 TGTGCCAGCAAGGGAGGGAACTACGAGCAGTACTTC CASKGGNYEQYF
TRBJ1-1 . . TRBV27 TGTGCCAGCAGCCTAGCTGAAGCTTTCTTT CASSLAEAFF
TRBJ2-3 . once TRBV19 TGTGCCAGTAGGACCACAGGGCTCTCTAGCACAGATACGCAGTATTTT CASRTTGLSSTDTQYF
TRBJ1-2 . . TRBV10-2 TGCGCCAGCAGTGAGTGGGGAGTGGGCTATGGCTACACCTTC CASSEWGVGYGYTF
TRBJ2-1 TRBD2 once TRBV5-1 TGCGCCAGCAGCTTGGAACCGGGAATGAGCGGGAGGCCCTACAATGAGCAGTTCTTC CASSLEPGMSGRPYNEQFF
TRBJ1-5 TRBD1 . TRBV6-6 TGTGCCAGCAGGACAGGGACGGCCGGGCAGCCCCAGCATTTT CASRTGTAGQPQHF
TRBJ1-1 . . TRBV10-2 TGCGCCAGCAGTGAGTCAGTGGGGGTCGGAACTGAAGCTTTCTTT CASSESVGVGTEAFF
TRBJ2-5 TRBD2 once TRBV6-6 TGTGCCAGCAGGCGACTAGCGGGCGGACCGGGAGAGACCCAGTACTTC CASRRLAGGPGETQYF
TRBJ1-6 TRBD1 . TRBV30 TGTGCCTCCCAGGGGGCGTTTAATTCACCCCTCCACTTT CASQGAFNSPLHF
TRBJ1-5 . once TRBV6-4 TGTGCCAGCAGTGAAACCTTTAGCAATCAGCCCCAGCATTTT CASSETFSNQPQHF
TRBJ1-1 . few TRBV6-6 TGTGCCAGCAGTGTGAACACTGAAGCTTTCTTT CASSVNTEAFF
TRBJ1-5 . . TRBV19 TGTGCCAGTAGTATTGGGGGGCGGGTTCAGCCCCAGCATTTT CASSIGGRVQPQHF
TRBJ2-5 TRBD1 . TRBV2 TGTGCCAGCAGTGAACGTGACAGGGGGCCCCTAGGAGAGACCCAGTACTTC CASSERDRGPLGETQYF
TRBJ2-1 . . TRBV29-1 TGCAGCGTTGGAGGGGCCTCCTACAATGAGCAGTTCTTC CSVGGASYNEQFF
TRBJ2-7 TRBD2 . TRBV7-9 TGTTATTGGACTAGCATTATCTACGAGCAGTACTTC CYWTSIIYEQYF
TRBJ2-5 TRBD1 . TRBV5-1 TGCGCCAGTCACAGGGGGCAGGAGACCCAGTACTTC CASHRGQETQYF
TRBJ1-6 . . TRBV10-3 TGTGCCACGCGGTCGGACAATAATTCACCCCTCCACTTT CATRSDNNSPLHF
TRBJ1-1 . . TRBV5-6 TGTGCCAGCAGCCTACGCAGTTGGGGCGGCACTGAAGCTTTCTTT CASSLRSWGGTEAFF
TRBJ2-7 . once TRBV11-2 TGTGCCAGCAGAAGTTTAGCCTACGAGCAGTACTTC CASRSLAYEQYF
TRBJ2-7 . . TRBV27 TGTGCCAGCAAAAGGAGCTCCTACGAGCAGTACTTC CASKRSSYEQYF
TRBJ1-2 . . TRBV6-1 TGTGCCAGCAGTGACTCTGCTAAGGACTATGGCTACACCTTC CASSDSAKDYGYTF
TRBJ2-3 . once TRBV7-2 TGTGCCAGCAGCTTAGGAGGGAAGACGGGGACAGATACGCAGTATTTT CASSLGGKTGTDTQYF
TRBJ1-5 . . TRBV7-8 TGTGCCAGCAGCTTAGAACGGTGGCGGGGTCAGCCCCAGCATTTT CASSLERWRGQPQHF
TRBJ1-4 . . TRBV7-9 TGTGCCAGCAGCTTGAGGGATGGAAAACTGTTTTTT CASSLRDGKLFF
TRBJ2-2 . . TRBV11-2 TGTGCCAGCAGCTTAATCGGGGCAACCGGGGAGCTGTTTTTT CASSLIGATGELFF
TRBJ2-1 TRBD2 . TRBV5-1 TGCGCCAGCAGCTTGAGTCTAGCGGGCTCCAATGAGCAGTTCTTC CASSLSLAGSNEQFF
TRBJ1-2 . once TRBV28 TGTGCCAGCAGTTCAGCTAGGTCTGGCTACACCTTC CASSSARSGYTF
TRBJ2-5 . once TRBV11-2 TGTGCCAGCAGCTTAAGGTACCAAGAGACCCAGTACTTC CASSLRYQETQYF
TRBJ2-3 TRBD2 . TRBV28 TGTGCCAGCAGTCCCCCAGGGTTGGTAGCGGGGGGTACAGATACGCAGTATTTT CASSPPGLVAGGTDTQYF
TRBJ2-7 . . TRBV7-8 TGTGCCAGCAGCCCTGGGGGCGGAGGCTTCTTAATTGCCTACGAGCAGTACTTC CASSPGGGGFLIAYEQYF
TRBJ2-7 . . TRBV19 TGTGCCAGTAGTATCAAAGCAACAGGGTACCAAAGCCCCTACGAGCAGTACTTC CASSIKATGYQSPYEQYF
TRBJ2-7 . . TRBV2 TGTGCCAGCAGTGTAAACAGCCCCTACGAGCAGTACTTC CASSVNSPYEQYF
TRBJ2-1 TRBD2 . TRBV11-2 TGTGCCAGCAGCTTCAGATTAGCGGGACTCAGCTCCTACAATGAGCAGTTCTTC CASSFRLAGLSSYNEQFF
TRBJ2-7 TRBD1 . TRBV7-9 TGTGCCAGCAGCTTAGCGGGACAGGTAAACTACGAGCAGTACTTC CASSLAGQVNYEQYF
TRBJ2-7 TRBD1 few TRBV5-6 TGTGCCAGCAGCCGGCCGGGACAGGGTGTCTACGAGCAGTACTTC CASSRPGQGVYEQYF
TRBJ1-1 . . TRBV28 TGTGCCAGCAGTCTGACAGGAGGCACTGAAGCTTTCTTT CASSLTGGTEAFF
TRBJ1-2 . . TRBV4-2 TGTGCCAGCAGCCAGTTGGGAGGGGTAGTAGATGGCTACACCTTC CASSQLGGVVDGYTF
TRBJ1-2 . . TRBV28 TGTGCCACTACGGGGGGGCGAGGCTATGGCTACACCTTC CATTGGRGYGYTF
TRBJ1-3 TRBD1 . TRBV6-5 TGTGCCAGCAAGACGGCAGGGGGCGGTTGGAACACCATATATTTT CASKTAGGGWNTIYF
TRBJ2-3 TRBD2 . TRBV10-1 TGCGCCAGCAGCTGGACTAGCGGGAGCACAGATACGCAGTATTTT CASSWTSGSTDTQYF
TRBJ1-1 . . TRBV19 TGTGCCAGTAGTAAGTTTACAGGGAGAAGGGTTACTGAAGCTTTCTTT CASSKFTGRRVTEAFF
TRBJ1-6 . once TRBV21-1 TGTGCCAGCACCCCGACAGGACAGATTAATTCACCCCTCCACTTT CASTPTGQINSPLHF
TRBJ2-2 . . TRBV5-1 TGCGCCAGCAGCTTGGATTCAGTCACCGGGGAGCTGTTTTTT CASSLDSVTGELFF
TRBJ2-1 . . TRBV5-4 TGTGCCAGTAATAAGAGGCTCGCGAATGAGCAGTTCTTC CASNKRLANEQFF
TRBJ1-5 TRBD1 . TRBV5-1 TGCGCCAGCAGCCCGGGACAGGGGGCGGACAATCAGCCCCAGCATTTT CASSPGQGADNQPQHF
TRBJ2-2 TRBD2 . TRBV5-6 TGTGCCAGCAGCCCGAGGGGGGTAGCGGGAGAGTTTTGGGCCGGGGAGCTGTTTTTT CASSPRGVAGEFWAGELFF
TRBJ2-7 . . TRBV9 TGTGCCCTCAAGCAGGGGGGGCAGGGCACCCACGAGCAGTACTTC CALKQGGQGTHEQYF
TRBJ1-3 . . TRBV29-1 TGCAGCGCCCAACATAGCTCTGGAAACACCATATATTTT CSAQHSSGNTIYF
TRBJ1-4 . . TRBV6-1 TGTGCCAGCAGTGAAAAGGGAAAGGGTGAAAAACTGTTTTTT CASSEKGKGEKLFF
TRBJ2-6 . . TRBV5-1 TGCGCCAGCAGCTCCCGGACAGCTGGGGCCAACGTCCTGACTTTC CASSSRTAGANVLTF
TRBJ1-2 . . TRBV2 TGTGCCAGCAGTGTAGGACAGACCTATGGCTACACCTTC CASSVGQTYGYTF
TRBJ2-3 . . TRBV10-2 TGCGCCAGCAGTATCGGCGGGAGCACAGATACGCAGTATTTT CASSIGGSTDTQYF
TRBJ2-5 . . TRBV7-2 TGTGCCAGCAGCTTACAGGGGTGGGAGACCCAGTACTTC CASSLQGWETQYF
TRBJ2-3 . . TRBV9 TGTGCCAGCAGCGTAGGGGTCAGAACAGATACGCAGTATTTT CASSVGVRTDTQYF
TRBJ2-1 . . TRBV4-1 TGCGCCAGCAGTCCGGACTTCCCAAGGCGGGAGCAGTTCTTC CASSPDFPRREQFF
TRBJ1-1 . once TRBV5-4 TGTGCCAGCAGCTTTGGTATGAACACTGAAGCTTTCTTT CASSFGMNTEAFF